The T cell receptor beta chain described here comes from a study of blood T cells in healthy people across ages. The donors, aged about 6 to 95, were healthy Caucasians from Russia. A minimum of 5 micrograms of total RNA was extracted per sample. Germline lookup yields CDR1 MNHNS and CDR2 SASEGT. Trimming pared 5 bases from V and 6 bases from J, leaving 19 bases between. This CDR3 region has 15 residues. Alongside a J-beta primer mix, a sample-barcoded 5' primer served in a second PCR lasting 7 to 11 cycles. Every single cDNA molecule received a tag from a template-switch adaptor with 12 random nucleotides. TCRdb recomputed calls from the 5' RACE reads with MiXCR, one row per CDR3 protein. The sample includes under 1 million distinct CDR3 sequences, roughly 44% of them seen just once.

This chain connects TRBV6-1 to TRBJ1-1; D is ambiguous. The receptor was derived from a man between 60 and 75 years old in good health. The sample comprised blood. As DNA, the CDR3 is TGTGCCAGCAGTCGGTCGGACGGATTCTGGGCTGAAGCTTTCTTT. Translation gives CASSRSDGFWAEAFF.